Listed here is a single T cell receptor beta chain. Its cognate antigen is unknown. J gave up 5 bases and V 6 bases, and 15 bases lay outside the gene matches. The CDR3 consists of 16 residues. Germline V CDR1 and CDR2: SQVTM, ANQGSEA. The sample belongs to a study of T-cell memory formation after mild COVID-19. Study-level background: The TCR clusters were mostly specific to one donor. General study findings and limits: Certain responding clones were present in pre-infection memory, suggesting participation of cross-reactive memory.

Amplification by 5'RACE using constant-segment primers produced TCR alpha and TCR beta cDNA libraries that carried sample barcodes and UMIs. One entry per CDR3 protein results from TCRdb running MiXCR on the 5' RACE reads. The repertoire holds approximately 500,000 distinct CDR3 sequences, around a quarter seen once, with approximately 12% in the top ten. The clonotype originates from an adult woman who had mild COVID-19 (a few samples of this study predate the infection). Cell type and time point are not known. V and J are TRBV29-1 and TRBJ2-5, with 10 bases fitting TRBD1. Sequenced input: PBMCs or a T cell subset sorted from them (not recorded which). CDR3 sequence (DNA): TGCAGCGTCCTTCCTTTATGGACAGGGGGGCAGGAGACCCAGTACTTC. Translation: CSVLPLWTGGQETQYF.